One and the same sample provided the 21 T cell receptor beta chains below, sequenced in a study of early T cells in non-severe SARS-CoV-2 infection. TCRdb redid the calling of the 5' RACE reads with MiXCR, one entry per CDR3 protein. The repertoire consists of 20,000 to 30,000 distinct CDR3 sequences, with around 4.2% occurring once and the leading ten covering 4.4%. The sample consisted of whole blood. These receptors were taken from an adult who was a healthcare worker with PCR-confirmed SARS-CoV-2 infection or an uninfected control (not recorded which).

This clonotype was detected many times. This chain connects TRBV21-1 to TRBJ2-1; TRBD2, as called in the table, went unchecked against the DNA. TRBV21-1 counts as a pseudogene. The CDR3 extends over 16 amino acids. CDR3 coding DNA: TGTGCCACCCGGATAGTCCGGGAGGGCCGCGTCAATGAGCAGTTCTTC. Its translation: CATRIVREGRVNEQFF.

This clonotype was seen ten or more times. This sequence joins TRBV5-4 and TRBJ2-3, with D perhaps matching TRBD1 (6 bases). CDR3 size: 16 residues. V shed 4 bases and J shed 0 bases, with 15 bases lying between them. Germline CDR1 is SGHNT and CDR2 is YYREEE (reference sequence). Written as DNA, the CDR3 is TGTGCCAGCAGCCCCGCCGGGACACGGAGCACAGATACGCAGTATTTT. Translation: CASSPAGTRSTDTQYF.

Worth noting for this clonotype: A clone one base away is much larger, so this may be a read error. The V call is TRBV7-6, the J call TRBJ2-3; weak D call: TRBD1 (8 bases). The CDR3 extends over 16 amino acids. Germline V gives CDR1 SGHVS, CDR2 FNYEAQ. The DNA for the CDR3 is TGTGCCAGCAGCCGGACAGGGAGGGGCAGCATAGATACGCAGTATTTT. Its translation: CASSRTGRGSIDTQYF.

Ten or more counts support this clonotype. The chain recombines TRBV20-1 with TRBJ1-1, with D possibly matching TRBD1 (6 bases). CDR3 size: 14 residues. The V end lost 6 bases, the J end lost 3 bases, and 17 bases lay between the germline ends. Germline V gives CDR1 DFQATT, CDR2 SNEGSKA (reference sequence). CDR3 sequence: CSAKTREGDTEAFF. In DNA, the CDR3 is TGCAGTGCCAAAACCCGGGAGGGGGACACTGAAGCTTTCTTT.

This clonotype was counted at least ten times. The chain has TRBV28 and TRBJ1-4; no clear D gene. Deletions cut 2 bases from V and 8 bases from J, with 12 bases between. CDR1 MDHEN and CDR2 SYDVKM come from the germline V gene. There are 14 residues in the CDR3. In nucleotides, the CDR3 is TGTGCCAGCAGTTTAGCGGGGAGTGAGGAAAAACTGTTTTTT. Translated, it gives CASSLAGSEEKLFF.

This clonotype occurred many times. The chain carries TRBV5-8 and TRBJ1-1; no clear D. V gave up 2 bases and J gave up 5 bases, with 7 bases separating them. CDR3 length: 12 residues. Germline CDR1 SGHTS, CDR2 YDEGEE. CDR3 loop: CASSLRGTEAFF. As DNA, the CDR3 is TGTGCCAGCAGCTTACGGGGAACTGAAGCTTTCTTT.

This clonotype was observed a handful of times. The V call is TRBV3-1, the J call TRBJ2-5; the D gene is possibly TRBD2 (6 bases). Germline CDR1 LGHDT, CDR2 YNNKEL (reference sequence). The ends were cut back, 5 bases at V and 6 bases at J, with 22 bases in the middle. The CDR3 is made up of 16 amino acids. The CDR3 reads CASSKGTLYTVKTQYF. In nucleotides, the CDR3 is TGTGCCAGCAGCAAGGGGACTCTTTATACAGTCAAGACCCAGTACTTC.

In its sample, this clonotype was seen a few times. The chain couples TRBV20-1 to TRBJ2-5; 8 bases map to TRBD1. V lost 5 bases, J lost 5 bases, and 7 bases stayed unmatched. The CDR3 totals 13 residues. The germline V gene encodes CDR1 DFQATT and CDR2 SNEGSKA (reference sequence). The CDR3 is CSAALTGAETQYF. As DNA, the CDR3 is TGCAGTGCTGCTCTGACAGGGGCCGAGACCCAGTACTTC.

This clonotype was observed a few times. V usage is TRBV12-3 or TRBV12-4 and J usage is TRBJ1-1; 10 nucleotides line up with TRBD1. The trim removed 5 bases at V and 7 bases at J, leaving 10 bases unmatched. The CDR3 is 15 residues long. The CDR3: CASSGTGALRGEAFF. CDR3 nucleotides: TGTGCCAGCAGTGGGACAGGGGCCCTAAGGGGTGAAGCTTTCTTT.

This clonotype was detected ten times or more. V is TRBV3-1 and J is TRBJ2-5, with 8 nucleotides matching TRBD2. Germline-derived CDR1 and CDR2 are LGHDT and YNNKEL (reference sequence). CDR3 size: 16 residues. J gave up 4 bases and V 3 bases, and 10 bases lay outside the gene matches. The CDR3, as DNA: TGTGCCAGCAGCCAGAATCCCAGCGGGAGCCCAGAGACCCAGTACTTC. Translated: CASSQNPSGSPETQYF.

The chain links TRBV6-5 to TRBJ1-1, with 7 bases lining up with TRBD1. CDR3 length equals 16 residues. V was pared by 5 bases and J by 1 base, with 10 bases of the junction left unmatched. Germline CDR1 and CDR2: MNHEY and SVGAGI. The CDR3 coding sequence is TGTGCCAGCAGTCCATCCCCCGGGGACAGGAACACTGAAGCTTTCTTT. Its translation is CASSPSPGDRNTEAFF.

This clonotype showed up many times. The chain's CDR3 is CSVKMPIPYF. Here the CDR3 DNA reads TGCAGCGTGAAGATGCCCATTCCCTACTTC. J is TRBJ2-5 and V is TRBV29-1; D remains ambiguous. From germline, CDR1 is SQVTM and CDR2 ANQGSEA. The CDR3 is 10 amino acids. V was clipped by 6 bases and J by 14 bases, with 16 bases between them.

At least ten counts were recorded for this clonotype. V and J are TRBV11-2 and TRBJ2-3, with 7 positions matching TRBD2. V trimming: 2 bases; J trimming: 2 bases; junction bases outside the gene matches: 4. The CDR3 has 15 amino acids. In germline, CDR1 is SGHAT, CDR2 FQNNGV. The CDR3 nucleotides are TGTGCCAGCAGCTTAAGGCTAGCGGCCACAGATACGCAGTATTTT. Its translation: CASSLRLAATDTQYF.

This clonotype was counted between two and nine times. V is TRBV10-3 and J is TRBJ2-2; 9 bases match TRBD1. The V gene end was trimmed by 2 bases and the J gene end by 6 bases; junction bases not matched to a gene: 7. The CDR3 is 16 amino acids. Germline V CDR1 and CDR2: ENHRY, SYGVKD. CDR3 protein: CAISEPGQGFPGELFF. In DNA form, the CDR3 reads TGTGCCATCAGTGAGCCGGGACAGGGTTTCCCCGGGGAGCTGTTTTTT.

This clonotype was recorded at least ten times. The chain recombines TRBV20-1 with TRBJ2-3; 10 bases are shared with TRBD2. The junction had 8 bases not matched to a gene; V was cut back by 3 bases and J by 2 bases. The CDR3 length is 16 residues. The V gene's germline CDR1 is DFQATT and CDR2 SNEGSKA (reference sequence). The CDR3 loop reads CSASHLSGGYTDTQYF. CDR3 nucleotide sequence: TGCAGTGCTAGTCATCTTAGCGGGGGGTACACAGATACGCAGTATTTT.

This clonotype came up many times. This rearrangement joins TRBV28 to TRBJ1-5, with 11 bases aligning to TRBD1. The junction had 3 bases not matched to a gene; V was cut back by 6 bases and J by 5 bases. The CDR3 consists of 14 residues. Germline CDR1 reads MDHEN; CDR2 reads SYDVKM. CDR3: CASRGTGGHQPQHF. The DNA for the CDR3 is TGTGCCAGCAGAGGGACAGGGGGACATCAGCCCCAGCATTTT.

This clonotype was counted at least ten times. The chain recombines TRBV7-9 with TRBJ2-7; D possibly corresponds to TRBD2 (6 bases). The V gene's germline CDR1 is SEHNR and CDR2 FQNEAQ (reference sequence). This CDR3 has 13 amino acids. With 2 bases removed from V and 5 bases from J, the gap between germline ends came to 10 bases. The CDR3 sequence is CASSLRGMNEQYF. The CDR3 bases are TGTGCCAGCAGCTTACGGGGGATGAACGAGCAGTACTTC.

Ten or more counts support this clonotype. V is TRBV28 and J is TRBJ2-7; 8 positions agree with TRBD1. Germline V gene lookup returns CDR1 MDHEN and CDR2 SYDVKM. This CDR3 region has 15 residues. With V trimmed by 4 bases and J by 6 bases, 11 bases remained unmatched. CDR3 nucleotides: TGTGCCAGCAGTTACCTCAACGGACAGGGTGCCGAGCAGTACTTC. Protein: CASSYLNGQGAEQYF.

V usage is TRBV12-3 or TRBV12-4 and J usage is TRBJ2-3, with D unclear. There are 13 residues in the CDR3. V was shortened by 6 bases and J by 3 bases, with 10 bases between the two germline ends. For the CDR3, the DNA is TGTGCCAGCAGCTCTCGAAGGACAGATACGCAGTATTTT. It is translated as CASSSRRTDTQYF.

V and J are TRBV20-1 and TRBJ2-7; 8 bases are shared with TRBD2. The trim removed 0 bases at V and 2 bases at J, leaving 12 bases unmatched. The CDR3 contains 17 residues. The germline gives CDR1 DFQATT, CDR2 SNEGSKA (reference sequence). Here the CDR3 reads CSARDPIGSGATYEQYF. The DNA for the CDR3 is TGCAGTGCTAGAGATCCCATCGGTAGCGGGGCCACCTACGAGCAGTACTTC.

This clonotype was detected a few times. This chain uses TRBV7-6 with TRBJ2-3; 9 nucleotides align to TRBD1. Germline CDR1 reads SGHVS; CDR2 reads FNYEAQ. The V and J ends lost 5 bases and 0 bases, in that order; junction bases with no gene match: 6. The CDR3 extends over 16 amino acids. This CDR3 reads CASSLTGQGSTDTQYF. For the CDR3, the DNA is TGTGCCAGCAGCCTTACGGGACAGGGTAGCACAGATACGCAGTATTTT.